The 26 T cell receptor beta chains below all came from one sample that was sequenced in a study of OX40 agonist ivuxolimab in advanced cancers. Measured with immunoSEQ multiplex PCR; TCRdb has only the in-frame clones, and not every one. Here the sample spans over 50,000 clones, 80% to 95% being singletons. Sequencing used CD4+ or CD8+ T cells sorted from blood, obtained in a trial of the OX40 agonist ivuxolimab. Every receptor here comes from an adult with an advanced solid tumor such as melanoma, head and neck, liver or kidney cancer.

The chain combines TRBV11-2 with TRBJ1-3; D gene unclear. The germline V gene has CDR1 SGHAT and CDR2 FQNNGV. This CDR3 is 15 amino acids long. Trimming pared 1 base from V and 0 bases from J, leaving 7 bases between. The DNA for the CDR3 is TGTGCCAGCAGCTTAGCGGTGCACTCTGGAAACACCATATATTTT. Translated: CASSLAVHSGNTIYF.

The chain recombines TRBV25-1 with TRBJ2-1, with TRBD2 matching over 7 bases. The CDR3 runs 14 residues. Trimming took 6 bases from V and 8 from J; bases not matched to a gene: 10. Per germline, CDR1 MGHDK and CDR2 SYGVNS. The DNA of the CDR3 is TGTGCCAGCAGCCCCTGGGAGGGACGTTATGAGCAGTTCTTC. This translates into CASSPWEGRYEQFF.

The chain joins TRBV9 to TRBJ1-1; tentatively, D is TRBD1 (6 bases). The V gene lost 3 bases and the J gene lost 4 bases, with 16 bases spanning the gap. The CDR3 extends over 15 amino acids. CDR1 SGDLS and CDR2 YYNGEE come from the germline V gene. CDR3 bases: TGTGCCAGCAGCGACGCCCCAGGGGTGGTCACTGAAGCTTTCTTT. Encoded protein: CASSDAPGVVTEAFF. Full variable domain (rest looked up from reference TRBV9 and TRBJ1-1): DSGVTQTPKHLITATGQRVTLRCSPRSGDLSVYWYQQSLDQGLQFLIQYYNGEERAKGNILERFSAQQFPDLHSELNLSSLELGDSALYFCASSDAPGVVTEAFFGQGTRLTVV.

The table lists this clone with a count of one. The V and J genes are TRBV9 and TRBJ2-5; D is undetermined. The CDR3 contains 13 residues. In germline, CDR1 is SGDLS, CDR2 YYNGEE. Trimming shortened V by 3 bases and J by 0 bases, and 6 bases separated the two germline ends. The CDR3 loop is CASSAINQETQYF. CDR3 bases: TGTGCCAGCAGCGCGATAAACCAAGAGACCCAGTACTTC.

The chain is built from TRBV27 and TRBJ2-1; D possibly matches TRBD1 or TRBD2 (5 bases each). Per the germline V gene, CDR1 is MNHEY and CDR2 is SMNVEV (reference sequence). Deletions cut 5 bases from V and 0 bases from J, with 14 bases between. The CDR3 is 16 residues long. The CDR3 here is CASSVHGDLSYNEQFF. The CDR3 nucleotides are TGTGCCAGCAGTGTTCACGGGGACCTCTCCTACAATGAGCAGTTCTTC.

This chain connects TRBV9 to TRBJ2-3; D unclear. The CDR3 is 15 amino acids. CDR1 and CDR2 (germline): SGDLS, YYNGEE. Trimming pared 0 bases from V and 1 base from J, leaving 9 bases between. This CDR3 is CASSVDYTRTDTQYF. Written as DNA, the CDR3 is TGTGCCAGCAGCGTAGACTATACCCGCACAGATACGCAGTATTTT.

The chain has TRBV9 and TRBJ2-1, with D unclear. Trimming removed 0 bases at V and 8 bases at J, with 6 bases between. CDR1 and CDR2 from the germline V gene are SGDLS and YYNGEE. The CDR3 contains 12 residues. In DNA form, the CDR3 reads TGTGCCAGCAGCGTAGTCCCGCATGAGCAGTTCTTC. Translated, it gives CASSVVPHEQFF.

The chain carries TRBV18 and TRBJ1-4; the D is unclear. The V gene's germline CDR1 is KGHSH and CDR2 LQKENI. Trimming pared 0 bases from V and 8 bases from J, leaving 7 bases between. The CDR3 is 13 residues long. The CDR3 bases are TGTGCCAGCTCACCACCGGATCTGGAAAAACTGTTTTTT. Translation gives CASSPPDLEKLFF.

In this sample, this clone turned up once. The chain is built from TRBV15 and TRBJ1-2; D might be TRBD1 (5 bases). The CDR3 sequence is 16 residues long. The germline CDR1 and CDR2 sequences are LNHNV and YYDKDF (reference sequence). V gave up 0 bases and J gave up 0 bases, with 11 bases separating them. This CDR3 reads CATSRDRGLPNYGYTF. CDR3 coding DNA: TGTGCCACCAGCAGAGATAGGGGACTTCCTAACTATGGCTACACCTTC.

The rearrangement uses TRBV15 and TRBJ2-6; D gene uncertain. Trimming pared 0 bases from V and 2 bases from J, leaving 5 bases between. Germline values: CDR1 LNHNV, CDR2 YYDKDF (reference sequence). The CDR3 loop spans 15 amino acids. For the CDR3, the DNA is TGTGCCACCAGCAGAGATCGCACTGGGGCCAACGTCCTGACTTTC. Translating it yields CATSRDRTGANVLTF.

V gene TRBV4-3 combines with J gene TRBJ2-1, with 7 nucleotides matching TRBD2. The J segment lost 4 bases and the V segment lost 1 base, leaving 1 base of the junction unmatched. Germline V CDR1 and CDR2: LGHNA, YSLEER. CDR3 size: 14 residues. CDR3 sequence: CASSQGTSYNEQFF. The CDR3 DNA reads as TGCGCCAGCAGCCAAGGGACTAGTTACAATGAGCAGTTCTTC.

The chain links TRBV30 to TRBJ2-3; D unresolved. Trimming shortened V by 4 bases and J by 0 bases, and 5 bases separated the two germline ends. CDR1 and CDR2 (germline): GTSNPN, SVGIG (reference sequence). CDR3 size: 12 residues. CDR3 nucleotide sequence: TGTGCCTGGACCACAAGCACAGATACGCAGTATTTT. Its protein product is CAWTTSTDTQYF.

The chain employs TRBV30 and TRBJ2-1; D uncertain. Germline values: CDR1 GTSNPN, CDR2 SVGIG (reference sequence). The ends were cut back, 1 base at V and 4 bases at J, with 8 bases in the middle. CDR3 length: 13 residues. The CDR3 region is CAWSEGYYNEQFF. For the CDR3, the DNA is TGTGCCTGGAGTGAGGGCTATTACAATGAGCAGTTCTTC.

The CDR3 spells CASSLGAATGELFF. The CDR3 DNA is TGTGCCAGCAGCTTAGGGGCCGCGACCGGGGAGCTGTTTTTT. The chain links TRBV11-2 to TRBJ2-2; no firm D call. The CDR3 has 14 residues. In germline, CDR1 is SGHAT, CDR2 FQNNGV. V was pared by 1 base and J by 5 bases, with 8 bases between. Variable domain in full (rest from reference TRBV11-2 and TRBJ2-2): EAGVAQSPRYKIIEKRQSVAFWCNPISGHATLYWYQQILGQGPKLLIQFQNNGVVDDSQLPKDRFSAERLKGVDSTLKIQPAKLEDSAVYLCASSLGAATGELFFGEGSRLTVL.

V and J are TRBV11-2 and TRBJ2-3, with D uncertain. The germline gives CDR1 SGHAT, CDR2 FQNNGV. The ends were cut back, 1 base at V and 5 bases at J, with 7 bases in the middle. CDR3 length: 13 amino acids. This CDR3 is CASSLVPVDTQYF. As DNA, the CDR3 is TGTGCCAGCAGCTTAGTTCCGGTAGATACGCAGTATTTT.

With respect to this clone: Compared with germline, one end of the junction differs, possibly owing to a read error. The chain employs TRBV7-7 and TRBJ2-3; D not certain. Germline loops: CDR1 SSHAT, CDR2 FNYEAQ (reference sequence). This CDR3 has 13 residues. The CDR3 region has the DNA TGTGCTAGCAGCTTATTTTTCTTGGATACGCAGTATTTT. It codes for CASSLFFLDTQYF.

V usage is TRBV27 and J usage is TRBJ2-3, with 7 bases lining up with TRBD2. Germline V gives CDR1 MNHEY, CDR2 SMNVEV (reference sequence). CDR3 length equals 16 residues. Trimming cost V 4 bases and J 0 bases; bases outside gene matches: 7. The CDR3 sequence is CASSSISGLSTDTQYF. The CDR3 DNA sequence: TGTGCCAGCAGTTCGATTAGCGGGTTAAGCACAGATACGCAGTATTTT.

The V gene is TRBV5-1, the J gene TRBJ2-1; 10 nucleotides agree with TRBD2. The J segment lost 3 bases and the V segment lost 4 bases, leaving 4 bases of the junction unmatched. Per the germline V gene, CDR1 is SGHRS and CDR2 is YFSETQ. The CDR3 is 15 amino acids. The CDR3 sequence is CASSVGTSVYNEQFF. In DNA form, the CDR3 reads TGCGCCAGCAGCGTTGGGACTAGCGTCTACAATGAGCAGTTCTTC.

This clone has just one count. This rearrangement joins TRBV5-6 to TRBJ2-1; the D is unclear. The germline V gene has CDR1 SGHDT and CDR2 YYEEEE. This CDR3 has 11 residues. Trimming stripped 4 bases from V and 5 bases from J, with 4 bases between. CDR3 residues: CASSRDNEQFF. The CDR3 DNA sequence: TGTGCCAGCAGCCGAGACAATGAGCAGTTCTTC.

The chain has TRBV30 and TRBJ1-4, with D unclear. V was trimmed by 3 bases and J by 4 bases, leaving 6 bases between them. The CDR3 length is 12 residues. Looked up from germline, CDR1 is GTSNPN and CDR2 is SVGIG (reference sequence). In nucleotides, the CDR3 is TGTGCCTGGAGCCCAATTAATGAAAAACTGTTTTTT. It is translated as CAWSPINEKLFF.

The chain is built from TRBV5-4 and TRBJ2-5, with D unclear. Germline loops: CDR1 SGHNT, CDR2 YYREEE (reference sequence). The CDR3 is made up of 12 amino acids. V lost 0 bases, J lost 5 bases, and 5 bases lay in between. The CDR3 sequence is CASSLAGETQYF. The CDR3 DNA follows: TGTGCCAGCAGCTTGGCCGGGGAGACCCAGTACTTC.

The chain has TRBV9 and TRBJ2-1; 13 positions agree with TRBD2. CDR3 length: 16 amino acids. Unmatched junction bases numbered 4, after V lost 3 bases and J lost 4 bases. From germline, CDR1 is SGDLS and CDR2 YYNGEE. CDR3 sequence: CASSATGLAGYNEQFF. Here the CDR3 DNA reads TGTGCCAGCAGCGCGACGGGACTAGCGGGATACAATGAGCAGTTCTTC.

This clone occurred a few times. The V and J genes are TRBV2 and TRBJ1-5, with D tentatively TRBD1 (5 bases). CDR3 size: 13 residues. Germline V gene lookup returns CDR1 SNHLY and CDR2 FYNNEI. V lost 4 bases and J 8 bases, leaving 12 bases between the germline ends. The CDR3 protein is CASSALLGEPQHF. The CDR3 nucleotides read TGTGCCAGCAGTGCGCTCTTAGGGGAGCCCCAGCATTTT.

The rearrangement joins TRBV7-6 to TRBJ1-6; 8 positions match TRBD1. Germline V lookup: CDR1 SGHVS, CDR2 FNYEAQ. J lost 6 bases, V lost 4 bases, and 5 bases had no gene match. The CDR3 is 15 residues long. CDR3 bases: TGTGCCAGCAGCTCGTGGACAGGGTCTAATTCACCCCTCCACTTT. Amino acids: CASSSWTGSNSPLHF.

This clone was found once. J is TRBJ2-7 and V is TRBV4-1; no definite D call. V was shortened by 0 bases and J by 3 bases, with 6 bases between the two germline ends. The CDR3 length is 13 residues. The germline gives CDR1 MGHRA, CDR2 YSYEKL. This CDR3 is CASSQDLSYEQYV. CDR3 coding DNA: TGCGCCAGCAGCCAAGATCTAAGCTACGAGCAGTACGTC.

The V and J genes are TRBV19 and TRBJ1-5; 8 nucleotides match TRBD1. Trimming removed 3 bases from V and 4 bases from J; junction bases left unmatched: 5. Germline CDR1 and CDR2: LNHDA and SQIVND (reference sequence). The CDR3 consists of 15 residues. The CDR3 sequence: CASSISQGGNQPQHF. The CDR3 DNA reads TGTGCCAGTAGTATTTCACAGGGGGGTAATCAGCCCCAGCATTTT.